A selection of T cell receptor beta chains follows, all from one sample in a study of lymphopenia after photon versus proton radiotherapy. The table came from immunoSEQ multiplex PCR; TCRdb's copy has only in-frame clones and leaves some out. Altogether fewer than 70,000 clones are present, about 87% being singletons, with the ten largest covering 10% to 12%. Sequenced here: peripheral blood, sampled from a patient treated with proton-based radiotherapy. These receptors came from a man aged 80 or over with esophageal cancer. Each CDR3 is given with its conserved first and last residue. D genes are given only for firm matches. Not all rows give a size; the values are once, few, many and, for expanded clones, a class.

clone size: NA; D gene: NA; V gene: TRBV27; J gene: TRBJ1-1; CDR3 DNA: TGTGCCAGCAGTTTACGAGGCCAGAACACTGAAGCTTTCTTT; CDR3 protein: CASSLRGQNTEAFF
clone size: NA; D gene: TRBD2; V gene: TRBV6-5; J gene: TRBJ2-1; CDR3 DNA: TGTGCCAGCAGTCGGGGGGGAGATGAGTTCTTC; CDR3 protein: CASSRGGDEFF
clone size: NA; D gene: NA; V gene: TRBV5-4; J gene: TRBJ2-3; CDR3 DNA: TGTGCCAGCCACCCACCTGGGGGAGGTGGCACAGATACGCAGTATTTT; CDR3 protein: CASHPPGGGGTDTQYF
clone size: NA; D gene: NA; V gene: TRBV5-1; J gene: TRBJ1-3; CDR3 DNA: TGCGCCAGCTACGAAGGGGGAGGAAACACCATATATTTT; CDR3 protein: CASYEGGGNTIYF
clone size: NA; D gene: NA; V gene: TRBV6-5; J gene: TRBJ1-2; CDR3 DNA: TGTGCCAGCAGTTACGGGTTTGGCTACACCTTC; CDR3 protein: CASSYGFGYTF
clone size: NA; D gene: NA; V gene: TRBV5-1; J gene: TRBJ1-3; CDR3 DNA: TGCGCCAGCAGCCCGGACAGCTCTGGAAACACCATATATTTT; CDR3 protein: CASSPDSSGNTIYF
clone size: NA; D gene: NA; V gene: TRBV7-3; J gene: TRBJ1-2; CDR3 DNA: TGTGCCAGCAGCTTGTTCGTCAGGATGGACTATGGCTACACCTTC; CDR3 protein: CASSLFVRMDYGYTF
clone size: NA; D gene: NA; V gene: TRBV7-3; J gene: TRBJ1-1; CDR3 DNA: TGTGCCAGCAGTGTTGACCCAAAGACTGAAGCTTTCTTT; CDR3 protein: CASSVDPKTEAFF
clone size: once; D gene: NA; V gene: TRBV5-8; J gene: TRBJ2-3; CDR3 DNA: TGTGCCAGCAGCTTGGCCGGGGTGGATACGCAGTATTTT; CDR3 protein: CASSLAGVDTQYF
clone size: NA; D gene: NA; V gene: TRBV18; J gene: TRBJ1-3; CDR3 DNA: TGTGCCAGCTCACTGAACGGGTGGGGGATCGGCGGAAACACCATATATTTT; CDR3 protein: CASSLNGWGIGGNTIYF
clone size: NA; D gene: NA; V gene: TRBV27; J gene: TRBJ1-2; CDR3 DNA: TGTGCCAGCAGGACAGTGTCTAACTATGGCTACACCTTC; CDR3 protein: CASRTVSNYGYTF
clone size: NA; D gene: NA; V gene: TRBV7-8; J gene: TRBJ1-1; CDR3 DNA: TGTGCCAGCAGCTTCGGCGCCGCGGGGTCGAACACTGAAGCTTTCTTT; CDR3 protein: CASSFGAAGSNTEAFF
clone size: once; D gene: TRBD2; V gene: TRBV7-7; J gene: TRBJ2-3; CDR3 DNA: TGTGCTAGCAGCTTAGCGGGGGTGGGAGATACGCAGTATTTT; CDR3 protein: CASSLAGVGDTQYF
clone size: once; D gene: TRBD1; V gene: TRBV7-7; J gene: TRBJ2-5; CDR3 DNA: TGTGCTAGCAGCGCCCGATCCGGGACAGGGCGCGAGACCCAGTACTTC; CDR3 protein: CASSARSGTGRETQYF
clone size: NA; D gene: TRBD1; V gene: TRBV2; J gene: TRBJ1-2; CDR3 DNA: TGTGCCAGCAGTGAAGGGGGACAGATGCTTAACTATGTAGGCTACACCTTC; CDR3 protein: CASSEGGQMLNYVGYTF
clone size: NA; D gene: NA; V gene: TRBV6-5; J gene: TRBJ2-3; CDR3 DNA: TGTGCCAGCAGTTACGTGCAGGGGAGCACAGATACGCAGTATTTT; CDR3 protein: CASSYVQGSTDTQYF
clone size: NA; D gene: NA; V gene: TRBV6-5; J gene: TRBJ1-5; CDR3 DNA: TGTGCCAGCAGCGCCCGCATCGATAGCAATCAGCCCCAGCATTTT; CDR3 protein: CASSARIDSNQPQHF